Described below is a single T cell receptor (beta chain) sequence and its context. Its specific antigen is unknown. Qualities for individual bases were not recorded, and no much larger clone is one base off. The CDR3 goes from the cysteine to the valine over 17 residues. Here the CDR3 DNA is all that survives: 51 bases in frame from base 1. According to the germline V gene (reference sequence), CDR1 reads LGHDT and CDR2 reads YNNKEL. The trim is 0 bases for V and 3 bases for J, with a gap of 18 bases between the germline ends. Sample time point, as interpreted from the label and publication: baseline before first vaccination. Vaccinee samples were obtained from the UK trials COV001 and COV002, which included a single-blind randomized controlled phase 2/3 trial of AZD1222 (ChAdOx1 nCoV-19) in healthy adults. For TCRbeta chain sequencing, PBMC samples were collected from trial participants at day 0 and at day 28 after the second dose.

The CDR3 regions of human TCRbeta chains were analyzed by immunosequencing. Per the authors' processing: Repertoire TCRs were matched against a reference library of SARS-CoV-2-specific TCRs generated with the MIRA antigen-specificity platform. Breadth was defined as the fraction of unique TCRs that were SARS-CoV-2-associated, and depth was defined as the fraction of total T cells that were SARS-CoV-2-associated. Using the MIRA data, every spike-specific TCR was mapped to the spike region that the TCR reacted to and assigned to either a CD4 or a CD8 class. Log10-transformed breadth and depth values were compared by one-way ANOVA with Sidak's multiple comparisons tests. Sourced from immuneACCESS, this table was stored by TCRdb with only in-frame sequences that have V and J called. A share of the clones is absent; for the studies checked, an unresolved V gene accounts for under half, and the remainder has no known explanation. From that table come the V and J calls and clone size; the DNA was used to work out D and trimming. The sample table lists about 150,000 clones, 90% to 95% of them with a count of one. The top ten clones comprise roughly 1.2% of the sample.

These data are taken from a study of T cell responses to AZD1222 COVID-19 vaccine (TCRdb year 2021). As for the study more broadly: Because spike-specific TCR depth and breadth did not differ between the two schedules, AZD1222 recipients who got a second dose at roughly 4 weeks were pooled with those who got a second dose at roughly 12 weeks. A total of about 230 trial participants underwent TCR sequencing, of whom some 210 received two doses of AZD1222 and about 25 received two doses of the MenACWY control vaccine. Trial participants were enrolled into age subgroups of 18-55, 56-69 and 70-plus years, which contained around 150, 29 and 61 TCR-sequenced participants, respectively.

Findings and caveats that apply to the study as a whole: Because no day 14 peak-response samples were available, the repertoires could be characterized only after the peak T cell response. In the small 56-69-year group, the increase in depth fell short of significance, most likely because of low power. Epitopes outside the regions mutated in the B.1.351 and B.1.1.7 variants were reportedly recognized by nearly half of the unique spike-specific TCRs. Participants were mostly white British, with more females than males. The authors suggested clonal diversity may have been underestimated. A significant rise in spike-specific TCR breadth and depth was observed after two AZD1222 doses relative to day 0 and relative to MenACWY recipients. CD4 TCRs associated with the vaccine covered the entire spike protein, and the dominant responses were in regions 160-218 and 743-854. Only five to seven AZD1222 recipients were SARS-CoV-2 seropositive at baseline, limiting conclusions about previously exposed vaccinees.

This TCR derives from an adult in good health. The rearrangement combines TRBV3-1 (or the pseudogene TRBV3-2) with TRBJ2-7, with the D gene not confidently named. Sequencing was performed on peripheral blood, taken on day 0 of AZD1222 vaccination. The CDR3 in this case is CASSQERYGNGRYEQYV. At the DNA level, the sequence is TGTGCCAGCAGCCAAGAACGGTATGGTAACGGCCGCTACGAGCAGTACGTC.